A selection of T cell receptor beta chains follows, all from one sample in a study of CD8 T cells in ankylosing spondylitis. A single record per CDR3 protein comes from TCRdb applying MiXCR to the 5' RACE reads. The table records hundreds of thousands of distinct CDR3 sequences, less than 9.5% of them present only once. What was sequenced was blood, either unsorted or a sorted T cell fraction (not recorded which). The receptors here all came from a female donor with ankylosing spondylitis or in good health (not recorded which). The CDR3 runs from the conserved cysteine through the conserved F or W. Each record gives: D gene, J gene, V gene, clone size, CDR3 DNA, CDR3 protein. A D gene is named only where the DNA matches it firmly. A row's size may be missing; if present it is once, few, many or a size class.

d_gene: NA; j_gene: TRBJ2-3; v_gene: TRBV3-1; abundance: many; CDR3nt: TGTGCCAGCAGCCAAGGGACAGCGGGAATAGGAGATACGCAGTATTTT; CDR3aa: CASSQGTAGIGDTQYF
d_gene: NA; j_gene: TRBJ1-5; v_gene: TRBV6-1; abundance: many; CDR3nt: TGTGCCAGCAGTGAAAATCAGCCCCAGCATTTT; CDR3aa: CASSENQPQHF
d_gene: NA; j_gene: TRBJ2-1; v_gene: TRBV7-2; abundance: NA; CDR3nt: TGTGCCAGCAGATCGGGACCTTACTACAATGAGCAGTTCTTC; CDR3aa: CASRSGPYYNEQFF
d_gene: TRBD2; j_gene: TRBJ2-1; v_gene: TRBV5-1; abundance: NA; CDR3nt: TGCGCCAGCACGAAGACTAGCGGGTTGAATGAGCAGTTCTTC; CDR3aa: CASTKTSGLNEQFF
d_gene: NA; j_gene: TRBJ1-5; v_gene: TRBV24-1; abundance: many; CDR3nt: TGTGCCACCAGTGCCGCCTGGGGGAGCAATCAGCCCCAGCATTTT; CDR3aa: CATSAAWGSNQPQHF
d_gene: TRBD2; j_gene: TRBJ2-5; v_gene: TRBV20-1; abundance: NA; CDR3nt: TGCAGTGCTAACCACCTACTAGCGGGAGTAGGAGAGACCCAGTACTTC; CDR3aa: CSANHLLAGVGETQYF
d_gene: TRBD2; j_gene: TRBJ2-1; v_gene: TRBV7-8; abundance: many; CDR3nt: TGTGCCAGCAGCGAAGGGGGGACTAGCGGGACCCATGAGCAGTTCTTC; CDR3aa: CASSEGGTSGTHEQFF
d_gene: TRBD2; j_gene: TRBJ2-7; v_gene: TRBV9; abundance: many; CDR3nt: TGTGCCAGCAGCGTAGCTATACTAGCGGGAGATGAAGAGCAGTACTTC; CDR3aa: CASSVAILAGDEEQYF
d_gene: NA; j_gene: TRBJ2-1; v_gene: TRBV5-5; abundance: many; CDR3nt: TGTGCCAGCAGCATACCTACGAGCTCCTACAATGAGCAGTTCTTC; CDR3aa: CASSIPTSSYNEQFF
d_gene: NA; j_gene: TRBJ1-3; v_gene: TRBV28; abundance: many; CDR3nt: TGTGCCAGCAGTTTAGGCCAGGGAGGAAACACCATATATTTT; CDR3aa: CASSLGQGGNTIYF
d_gene: NA; j_gene: TRBJ1-5; v_gene: TRBV27; abundance: many; CDR3nt: TGTGCCAGCAGTTTATCATGGGTCCGCCAGCCCCAGCATTTT; CDR3aa: CASSLSWVRQPQHF
d_gene: NA; j_gene: TRBJ2-2; v_gene: TRBV29-1; abundance: many; CDR3nt: TGCAGCGTTGAACTAGCGAGAAATCCGAACACCGGGGAGCTGTTTTTT; CDR3aa: CSVELARNPNTGELFF
d_gene: TRBD2; j_gene: TRBJ2-7; v_gene: TRBV6-2/TRBV6-3; abundance: many; CDR3nt: TGTGCCAGCAGTTACCCCGGGACTAGCGGGGCAATGCAGTACTTC; CDR3aa: CASSYPGTSGAMQYF
d_gene: NA; j_gene: TRBJ1-2; v_gene: TRBV4-3; abundance: many; CDR3nt: TGCGCCAGCAGCCAAGATGGGGGCAGGGGTGGTGGCTACACCTTC; CDR3aa: CASSQDGGRGGGYTF
d_gene: NA; j_gene: TRBJ2-3; v_gene: TRBV7-2; abundance: NA; CDR3nt: TGTGCCAGCAGCTTAGACAGGGCTAGCACAGATACGCAGTATTTT; CDR3aa: CASSLDRASTDTQYF
d_gene: NA; j_gene: TRBJ2-5; v_gene: TRBV7-2; abundance: many; CDR3nt: TGTGCCAGCAGCATCAAAGAGACCCAGTACTTC; CDR3aa: CASSIKETQYF
d_gene: NA; j_gene: TRBJ1-5; v_gene: TRBV30; abundance: many; CDR3nt: TGTGCCTGGAGTGTCGCGCGACAGCCCCAGCATTTT; CDR3aa: CAWSVARQPQHF
d_gene: TRBD2; j_gene: TRBJ2-3; v_gene: TRBV20-1; abundance: few; CDR3nt: TGCAGTGCTAGTGACGGGAGGGCGGGAGATACGCAGTATTTT; CDR3aa: CSASDGRAGDTQYF
d_gene: NA; j_gene: TRBJ2-7; v_gene: TRBV20-1; abundance: NA; CDR3nt: TGCAGTGCCCCTCCCCCTGGCGGCGATTCTTCCTACGAGCAGTACTTC; CDR3aa: CSAPPPGGDSSYEQYF
d_gene: NA; j_gene: TRBJ2-3; v_gene: TRBV20-1; abundance: many; CDR3nt: TGCAGTGCAAAACCTCCCGGGACCGCCACAGATACGCAGTATTTT; CDR3aa: CSAKPPGTATDTQYF
d_gene: NA; j_gene: TRBJ2-3; v_gene: TRBV20-1; abundance: many; CDR3nt: TGCAGTGCTAGAGTGGGTCACACAGATACGCAGTATTTT; CDR3aa: CSARVGHTDTQYF
d_gene: NA; j_gene: TRBJ2-5; v_gene: TRBV11-2; abundance: many; CDR3nt: TGTGCCAGCAGCTCCAAGCCCAGGAACAGGCAGTGGGAGACCCAGTACTTC; CDR3aa: CASSSKPRNRQWETQYF
d_gene: NA; j_gene: TRBJ2-7; v_gene: TRBV7-2; abundance: once; CDR3nt: TGTGCCAGTCAAGCTGGTAGGCTAACCTACGAGCAGTACTTC; CDR3aa: CASQAGRLTYEQYF
d_gene: NA; j_gene: TRBJ2-7; v_gene: TRBV7-9; abundance: many; CDR3nt: TGTGCCAGCAGCTTATGGGGGGACGTGCCCGGGGACGAGCAGTACTTC; CDR3aa: CASSLWGDVPGDEQYF
d_gene: TRBD2; j_gene: TRBJ2-7; v_gene: TRBV29-1; abundance: many; CDR3nt: TGCAGCGTAAAAGGGACTAGCGGGAAGTCGGTTTGGTACGAGCAGTACTTC; CDR3aa: CSVKGTSGKSVWYEQYF
d_gene: NA; j_gene: TRBJ2-7; v_gene: TRBV10-3; abundance: many; CDR3nt: TGTGCCATCAGACCCGGGACTCCTGGGGACGAGCAGTACTTC; CDR3aa: CAIRPGTPGDEQYF
d_gene: NA; j_gene: TRBJ1-3; v_gene: TRBV6-5; abundance: many; CDR3nt: TGTGCCAGCAGTTTGGGCCGGGCAATCTCTGGAAACACCATATATTTT; CDR3aa: CASSLGRAISGNTIYF
d_gene: NA; j_gene: TRBJ1-2; v_gene: TRBV4-3; abundance: many; CDR3nt: TGCGCCAGCAGCCAAGAGTATATGACAGGCTATGGCTACACCTTC; CDR3aa: CASSQEYMTGYGYTF
d_gene: TRBD1; j_gene: TRBJ2-5; v_gene: TRBV11-2; abundance: few; CDR3nt: TGTGCCAGCAGCCCCACAGGGGGAGAGACCCAGTACTTC; CDR3aa: CASSPTGGETQYF
d_gene: TRBD2; j_gene: TRBJ2-1; v_gene: TRBV7-2; abundance: few; CDR3nt: TGTGCCAGCAGCTTTGCCGGACTAGCGGGAGGTTTTGAGCAGTTCTTC; CDR3aa: CASSFAGLAGGFEQFF
d_gene: NA; j_gene: TRBJ1-2; v_gene: TRBV3-1; abundance: many; CDR3nt: TGTGCCAGCAGCCAAGATTCCAACTATGGCTACACCTTC; CDR3aa: CASSQDSNYGYTF
d_gene: NA; j_gene: TRBJ2-2; v_gene: TRBV7-9; abundance: NA; CDR3nt: TGTGCCAGCAGCTCACCGGGAGTGAACACCGGGGAGCTGTTTTTT; CDR3aa: CASSSPGVNTGELFF
d_gene: TRBD2; j_gene: TRBJ2-5; v_gene: TRBV5-1; abundance: few; CDR3nt: TGCGCCAGCAGCTACGGGACTAGCGAGACCCAGTACTTC; CDR3aa: CASSYGTSETQYF
d_gene: NA; j_gene: TRBJ2-1; v_gene: TRBV29-1; abundance: many; CDR3nt: TGCAGCGTTGAACCCCGGAGGGCGGGACGGATGAATGAGCAGTTCTTC; CDR3aa: CSVEPRRAGRMNEQFF
d_gene: NA; j_gene: TRBJ2-7; v_gene: TRBV11-2; abundance: many; CDR3nt: TGTGCCAGCAGCTTAGTTATGGCAGGGGCAGGCTACGAGCAGTACTTC; CDR3aa: CASSLVMAGAGYEQYF
d_gene: NA; j_gene: TRBJ1-6; v_gene: TRBV20-1; abundance: many; CDR3nt: TGCAGTGCCCCGGTCGGTCGGGATTCACCCCTCCACTTT; CDR3aa: CSAPVGRDSPLHF
d_gene: NA; j_gene: TRBJ1-2; v_gene: TRBV4-2; abundance: many; CDR3nt: TGTGCCAGCAGCCAAGAGGGCGACAGGCCCCTGAGTGGCTACACCTTC; CDR3aa: CASSQEGDRPLSGYTF
d_gene: NA; j_gene: TRBJ1-5; v_gene: TRBV2; abundance: many; CDR3nt: TGTGCCAGCAGTGGGAACAATCAGCCCCAGCATTTT; CDR3aa: CASSGNNQPQHF
d_gene: TRBD2; j_gene: TRBJ2-5; v_gene: TRBV20-1; abundance: NA; CDR3nt: TGCAGTGCTAGAGATGGTGGGGGACTAGTTGAACAAGAGACCCAGTACTTC; CDR3aa: CSARDGGGLVEQETQYF
d_gene: TRBD2; j_gene: TRBJ2-6; v_gene: TRBV29-1; abundance: many; CDR3nt: TGCAGCGCCTCGGGGGGGGTGAGCTCTGGGGCCAACGTCCTGACTTTC; CDR3aa: CSASGGVSSGANVLTF
d_gene: TRBD2; j_gene: TRBJ2-2; v_gene: TRBV5-5; abundance: many; CDR3nt: TGTGCCAGCAGCTTGGAACTAGCGGACTACACCGGGGAGCTGTTTTTT; CDR3aa: CASSLELADYTGELFF
d_gene: TRBD2; j_gene: TRBJ2-2; v_gene: TRBV24-1; abundance: many; CDR3nt: TGTGCCACCAGTGATATCCGGACTAGCGGGAGTAATCACGGGGAGCTGTTTTTT; CDR3aa: CATSDIRTSGSNHGELFF
d_gene: NA; j_gene: TRBJ1-5; v_gene: TRBV19; abundance: many; CDR3nt: TGTGCCACTGCCCGGGGTGATTATAGCAATCACCCCCAGCATTTT; CDR3aa: CATARGDYSNHPQHF
d_gene: NA; j_gene: TRBJ2-3; v_gene: TRBV20-1; abundance: many; CDR3nt: TGCAGTGCTAGTTCGGGGGAGAACAGCGCAGATACGCAGTATTTT; CDR3aa: CSASSGENSADTQYF
d_gene: TRBD2; j_gene: TRBJ2-3; v_gene: TRBV25-1; abundance: many; CDR3nt: TGTGCCAGCAGCTCCCTGACTAGCGGGAGTGTGGCAGATACGCAGTATTTT; CDR3aa: CASSSLTSGSVADTQYF
d_gene: NA; j_gene: TRBJ2-3; v_gene: TRBV6-2/TRBV6-3; abundance: many; CDR3nt: TGTGCCAGCAGTTTGCAAGAAAATACGCAGTATTTT; CDR3aa: CASSLQENTQYF
d_gene: TRBD1; j_gene: TRBJ1-3; v_gene: TRBV12-3/TRBV12-4; abundance: many; CDR3nt: TGTGCCAGCAGTTCTCGACAGGGGGTGTCGGGAAACACCATATATTTT; CDR3aa: CASSSRQGVSGNTIYF
d_gene: NA; j_gene: TRBJ2-4; v_gene: TRBV23-1; abundance: many; CDR3nt: TGCGCCAGCAGTCAGGCGGGGCACGAGGGTCAAAACATTCAGTACTTC; CDR3aa: CASSQAGHEGQNIQYF
d_gene: NA; j_gene: TRBJ2-2; v_gene: TRBV6-5; abundance: many; CDR3nt: TGTGCCAGCAGTTACTGGGCCGGGGAGCTGTTTTTT; CDR3aa: CASSYWAGELFF
d_gene: NA; j_gene: TRBJ2-1; v_gene: TRBV7-9; abundance: few; CDR3nt: TGTGCCAGCAGCTTCTCCAGGGACCACCGTGTGCAGTTCTTC; CDR3aa: CASSFSRDHRVQFF
d_gene: NA; j_gene: TRBJ2-7; v_gene: TRBV12-3/TRBV12-4; abundance: many; CDR3nt: TGTGCCAGCAGTTTAAGACCTACCAGTAGCGACGAGCAGTACTTC; CDR3aa: CASSLRPTSSDEQYF
d_gene: NA; j_gene: TRBJ2-5; v_gene: TRBV5-1; abundance: few; CDR3nt: TGCGCCAGCAGCTTGGTCGGGACAGAGACCCAGTACTTC; CDR3aa: CASSLVGTETQYF
d_gene: TRBD1; j_gene: TRBJ2-1; v_gene: TRBV19; abundance: once; CDR3nt: TGTGCCAGTAGTATCCCGACCGGGACAGGGGGTAATGAGCAGTTCTTC; CDR3aa: CASSIPTGTGGNEQFF
d_gene: TRBD2; j_gene: TRBJ2-3; v_gene: TRBV7-2; abundance: NA; CDR3nt: TGTGCCAGCAACTCACCCAGCGGGAGGACCGCAGATACGCAGTATTTT; CDR3aa: CASNSPSGRTADTQYF